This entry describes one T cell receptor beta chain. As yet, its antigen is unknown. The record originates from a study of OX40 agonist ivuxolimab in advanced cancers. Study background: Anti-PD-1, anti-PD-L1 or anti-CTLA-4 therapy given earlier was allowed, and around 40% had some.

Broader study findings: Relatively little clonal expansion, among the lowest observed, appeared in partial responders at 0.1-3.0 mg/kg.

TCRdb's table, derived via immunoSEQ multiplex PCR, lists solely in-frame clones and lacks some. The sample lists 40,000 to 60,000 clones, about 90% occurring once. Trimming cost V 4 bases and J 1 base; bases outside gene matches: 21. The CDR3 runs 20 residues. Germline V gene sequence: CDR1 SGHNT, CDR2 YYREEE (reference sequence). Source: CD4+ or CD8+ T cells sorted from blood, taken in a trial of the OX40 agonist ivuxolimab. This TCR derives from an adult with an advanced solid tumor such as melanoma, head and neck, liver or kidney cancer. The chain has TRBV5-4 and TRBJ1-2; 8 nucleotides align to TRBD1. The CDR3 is CASSPFTAFWGQEDNYGYTF. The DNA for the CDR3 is TGTGCCAGCAGCCCTTTTACCGCCTTCTGGGGACAGGAAGATAACTATGGCTACACCTTC.